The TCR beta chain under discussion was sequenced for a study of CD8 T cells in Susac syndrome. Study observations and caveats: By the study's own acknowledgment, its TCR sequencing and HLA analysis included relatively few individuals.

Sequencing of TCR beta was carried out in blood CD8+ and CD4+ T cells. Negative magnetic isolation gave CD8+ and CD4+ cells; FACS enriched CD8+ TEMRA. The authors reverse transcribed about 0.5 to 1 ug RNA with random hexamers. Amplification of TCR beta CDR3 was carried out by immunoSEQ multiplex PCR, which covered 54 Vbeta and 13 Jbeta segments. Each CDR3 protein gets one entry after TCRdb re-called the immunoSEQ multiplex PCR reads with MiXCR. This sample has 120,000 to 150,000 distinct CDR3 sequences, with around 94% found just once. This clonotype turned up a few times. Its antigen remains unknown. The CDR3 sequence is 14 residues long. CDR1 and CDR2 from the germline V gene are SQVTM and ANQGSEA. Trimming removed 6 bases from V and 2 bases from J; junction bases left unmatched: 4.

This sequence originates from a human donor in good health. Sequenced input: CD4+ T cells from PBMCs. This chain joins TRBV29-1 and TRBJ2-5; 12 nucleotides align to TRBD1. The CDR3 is CSVGTGGFQETQYF. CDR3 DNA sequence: TGCAGCGTCGGGACAGGGGGCTTTCAAGAGACCCAGTACTTC.